These 14 T cell receptor beta chains came from one sample sequenced in a study of T cells in Graves' hyperthyroidism and ophthalmopathy. The source material, RNA transcripts, was used to amplify TCR beta CDR3 regions. In the first-round RT-PCR of the TCR CDR3, the HTBI primer set was used. MiXCR, applied by TCRdb to the multiplex PCR reads, yields one record per CDR3 protein. The data contain roughly 560,000 distinct CDR3 sequences, about 14% of them seen just once; the ten biggest clones take up about 3.9%. Sequencing was done on a sample of blood. The receptors stem from a woman aged 40 to 50 with Graves' ophthalmopathy.

This clonotype has a count of ten or more. The V gene is TRBV7-9, the J gene TRBJ1-2; D remains ambiguous. The CDR3 sequence is 12 residues long. V dropped 7 bases and J dropped 2 bases, with 8 bases sitting between them. Germline loops: CDR1 SEHNR, CDR2 FQNEAQ (reference sequence). The CDR3 DNA reads TGTGCCAGCAACGGTGAGAACTATGGCTACACCTTC. Its protein product is CASNGENYGYTF.

This clonotype was seen ten or more times. This chain connects TRBV29-1 to TRBJ1-3; D remains unclear. Germline V lookup: CDR1 SQVTM, CDR2 ANQGSEA. This CDR3 comprises 13 residues. V was trimmed by 2 bases and J by 4 bases, leaving 9 bases between them. The CDR3 is CSVESGVGNTIYF. DNA of the CDR3: TGCAGCGTTGAATCCGGGGTCGGAAACACCATATATTTT.

This clonotype has a count of ten or more. The rearrangement uses TRBV24-1 and TRBJ1-2; 8 bases are a match to TRBD1. Germline V gives CDR1 KGHDR, CDR2 SFDVKD. Unmatched junction bases numbered 8, after V lost 2 bases and J lost 4 bases. The CDR3 runs 16 residues. CDR3 nucleotide sequence: TGTGCCACCAGTGATTCCGGGGCGGACAGGGTCTATGGCTACACCTTC. Translating it yields CATSDSGADRVYGYTF.

This clonotype was observed at least ten times. The chain's CDR3 is CSTIKTGQETQYF. The CDR3 DNA reads as TGCAGTACAATCAAGACAGGCCAAGAGACCCAGTACTTC. The chain joins TRBV20-1 to TRBJ2-5; tentatively, D is TRBD1 (6 bases). The CDR3 length is 13 residues. Germline lookup yields CDR1 DFQATT and CDR2 SNEGSKA (reference sequence). The V gene lost 8 bases and the J gene lost 1 base, with 14 bases spanning the gap.

This clonotype was seen repeatedly, ten times or more. V is TRBV9 and J is TRBJ1-2; D possibly corresponds to TRBD1 (6 bases). V was shortened by 4 bases and J by 7 bases, with 14 bases between the two germline ends. Germline lookup yields CDR1 SGDLS and CDR2 YYNGEE. The CDR3 is 13 residues long. CDR3 in DNA: TGTGCCAGCAGCTCCGGAACAGGGCTTGGCTACACCTTC. It yields the protein CASSSGTGLGYTF.

The chain employs TRBV28 and TRBJ1-5, with 7 bases matching TRBD1. CDR1 and CDR2 (germline): MDHEN, SYDVKM. This CDR3 is 16 amino acids long. Germline trimming cut 6 bases from V and 0 bases from J; bases unmatched to any gene: 8. The CDR3 sequence: CASSRGQIYSNQPQHF. CDR3 coding DNA: TGTGCCAGCAGCAGGGGACAGATTTATAGCAATCAGCCCCAGCATTTT. The variable domain in full, with the rest retrieved from reference TRBV28 and TRBJ1-5, is DVKVTQSSRYLVKRTGEKVFLECVQDMDHENMFWYRQDPGLGLRLIYFSYDVKMKEKGDIPEGYSVSREKKERFSLILESASTNQTSMYLCASSRGQIYSNQPQHFGDGTRLSIL.

The gene calls are TRBV6-2 or TRBV6-3 and TRBJ2-7; TRBD2 matches 8 bases. The CDR3 totals 15 residues. CDR1 and CDR2 (germline): MNHEY, SVGEGT. Trimming removed 7 bases from V and 0 bases from J; junction bases left unmatched: 8. For the CDR3, the DNA is TGTGCCAGCATATCAGCGGGGGCCTCCTCCTACGAGCAGTACTTC. Its translation is CASISAGASSYEQYF.

This clonotype was seen many times. The chain carries TRBV12-3 or TRBV12-4 and TRBJ2-7; TRBD2 might be the D (7 bases). This CDR3 contains 15 residues. Deletions cut 5 bases from V and 7 bases from J, with 21 bases between. The CDR3 DNA reads as TGTGCCAGCAGTGTTTCCAGGGGAGGGCCCCAAGAGCAGTACTTC. Protein sequence: CASSVSRGGPQEQYF.

The table lists this clonotype with many counts. This chain joins TRBV28 and TRBJ1-5; tentative D call: TRBD1 (5 bases). The CDR3 spans 16 residues. CDR1 MDHEN and CDR2 SYDVKM come from the germline V gene. V lost 6 bases, J lost 1 base, and 16 bases lay in between. CDR3 sequence (DNA): TGTGCCAGCAGCGGCCGGGACCACCTGAGCAATCAGCCCCAGCATTTT. It specifies CASSGRDHLSNQPQHF.

This clonotype has more than one count but fewer than ten. The V call is TRBV5-6, the J call TRBJ2-7; possible D gene TRBD1, 6 bases. Trimming removed 4 bases at V and 0 bases at J, with 17 bases between. This CDR3 contains 16 residues. Germline V lookup: CDR1 SGHDT, CDR2 YYEEEE. The CDR3 DNA reads TGTGCCAGCAGCCTGACAGGACCTACCAGCTCCTACGAGCAGTACTTC. Protein: CASSLTGPTSSYEQYF.

This clonotype was seen at least ten times. The J gene is TRBJ2-7, the V gene TRBV6-5; a weak D match, TRBD2 (6 bases). V was clipped by 5 bases and J by 0 bases, with 20 bases between them. Germline assignment: CDR1 MNHEY and CDR2 SVGAGI. This CDR3 is built from 17 residues. This CDR3 is CASSRESGLGFSYEQYF. CDR3 coding DNA: TGTGCCAGCAGTAGGGAGAGCGGGCTAGGATTCTCCTACGAGCAGTACTTC.

The chain employs TRBV30 and TRBJ2-7, with 9 bases aligning to TRBD1. Trimming at V came to 1 base and at J to 3 bases, leaving 4 bases not matched to a gene. Germline V CDR1 and CDR2: GTSNPN, SVGIG (reference sequence). The CDR3 is made up of 14 amino acids. The CDR3 DNA is TGTGCCTGGAGTGAGGGGACAGGGATCTACGAGCAGTACTTC. Protein sequence: CAWSEGTGIYEQYF. Looking up the rest from reference TRBV30 and TRBJ2-7 gives the full variable domain: SQTIHQWPATLVQPVGSPLSLECTVEGTSNPNLYWYRQAAGRGLQLLFYSVGIGQISSEVPQNLSASRPQDRQFILSSKKLLLSDSGFYLCAWSEGTGIYEQYFGPGTRLTVT.

This clonotype was seen ten or more times. The chain has TRBV28 and TRBJ2-7; D might be TRBD1 (5 bases). The V and J ends lost 2 bases and 6 bases respectively, with 8 bases between them. This CDR3 is 12 amino acids long. The germline V gene has CDR1 MDHEN and CDR2 SYDVKM. The CDR3 reads CASSLRQGEQYF. The CDR3 DNA is TGTGCCAGCAGTTTACGGCAGGGCGAGCAGTACTTC. The variable domain in full, with the rest retrieved from reference TRBV28 and TRBJ2-7, is DVKVTQSSRYLVKRTGEKVFLECVQDMDHENMFWYRQDPGLGLRLIYFSYDVKMKEKGDIPEGYSVSREKKERFSLILESASTNQTSMYLCASSLRQGEQYFGPGTRLTVT.

The V call is TRBV12-3 or TRBV12-4, the J call TRBJ1-1; D is perhaps TRBD1 (5 bases). The V gene lost 5 bases and the J gene lost 1 base, with 14 bases spanning the gap. The CDR3 totals 15 residues. The CDR3: CASSLLGTSNTEAFF. The CDR3 nucleotides are TGTGCCAGCAGTCTCTTGGGGACTTCGAACACTGAAGCTTTCTTT.